This is a list of T cell receptor beta chains from one sample in a study of vaccination and CD4 T cells after COVID-19. Each CDR3 protein is one row after TCRdb ran MiXCR on the PCR reads. This table has around 3,600 distinct CDR3 sequences, 30% to 45% appearing once. The antigens of these receptors remain unknown. The sequencing input was CD4+ T cells from blood, cultured in vitro. The receptor set was obtained from a human donor who had recovered from COVID-19. CDR3s include the opening cysteine and the closing phenylalanine or tryptophan. The order of the fields is V gene, clone size, CDR3 protein. The listing skips clone size in some rows; elsewhere it reads once, few, many or a size class.

TRBV20-1,NA,CSAKTGEANYGYTF
TRBV7-9,NA,CASSKDRGQYNEQFF
TRBV12-3/TRBV12-4,few,CASSFRGGMNTEAFF
TRBV7-8,NA,CASSAPTGKTGELFF
TRBV24-1,few,CATSDSSGQGDSNQPQHF
TRBV20-1,few,CSARDRRGWTDTQYF
TRBV27,NA,CASSFPNEKLFF
TRBV15,NA,CATSNGGGGDTQYF
TRBV6-4,NA,CASSDSILKKETQYF
TRBV2,few,CASSVRGQGSGGYTF
TRBV6-1,medium-sized,CASRSTGGEQYF
TRBV6-1,few,CASSEDRGGHGYTF
TRBV12-3/TRBV12-4,NA,CATSGRNTGELFF
TRBV5-4,few,CASSVAGGEPQHF
TRBV20-1,few,CSALQGVNTEAFF
TRBV20-1,NA,CSARTGIFTDTQYF
TRBV20-1,NA,CSARGGLAGGPQFF
TRBV20-1,few,CGALRESKNIQYF
TRBV12-3/TRBV12-4,NA,CATSLLGNSPLHF
TRBV6-1,NA,CASSELGVLNQPQHF
TRBV2,NA,CASQFGRQGSNEQYF
TRBV6-1,NA,CASSVSNTGGQVQNEQYF
TRBV10-1,few,CASSEGGSYEQYF
TRBV12-3/TRBV12-4,few,CASSSLDRPGNYGYTF
TRBV12-3/TRBV12-4,NA,CASRPGLAGAEQYF
TRBV23-1,NA,CASSHPAFSLSYEQYF
TRBV5-8,NA,CASSRWGSQETQYF
TRBV12-3/TRBV12-4,medium-sized,CASSIYSEQYF
TRBV16,NA,CASSQSRVEGYTF
TRBV20-1,NA,CSASAAHEQYF
TRBV6-4,NA,CASSVEAGGHTGELFF
TRBV6-1,large,CASSRGVGDTEAFF
TRBV7-9,few,CASSTLSGTGGAKDTEAFF
TRBV2,NA,CASSAGNTIYF
TRBV2,NA,CASRPDRVSTDTQYF
TRBV12-3/TRBV12-4,NA,CASSILMGSEAFF
TRBV6-1,NA,CASSDGQGYTEAFF
TRBV7-9,NA,CASRLGTGGYNEQFF
TRBV30,large,CAWSEAGQEETQYF
TRBV6-5,NA,CASSYGQVLANEKLFF
TRBV12-5,NA,CASGLVPGGKDSPLHF
TRBV12-3/TRBV12-4,NA,CASSRDGSTDTQYF
TRBV2,NA,CASRQGLGYEQYF
TRBV7-9,NA,CASSSRQASLGNSPLHF
TRBV20-1,few,CSARDNRDYIRYGYTF
TRBV12-3/TRBV12-4,medium-sized,CASSLLADYEQYF
TRBV27,once,CASSLRGFSSGANVLTF
TRBV27,few,CASKYRGGEKLFF
TRBV15,NA,CATRKDSAGNYGYTF
TRBV19,NA,CASSIRARGANQPQHF
TRBV5-4,medium-sized,CASSPDRGAYNEQFF